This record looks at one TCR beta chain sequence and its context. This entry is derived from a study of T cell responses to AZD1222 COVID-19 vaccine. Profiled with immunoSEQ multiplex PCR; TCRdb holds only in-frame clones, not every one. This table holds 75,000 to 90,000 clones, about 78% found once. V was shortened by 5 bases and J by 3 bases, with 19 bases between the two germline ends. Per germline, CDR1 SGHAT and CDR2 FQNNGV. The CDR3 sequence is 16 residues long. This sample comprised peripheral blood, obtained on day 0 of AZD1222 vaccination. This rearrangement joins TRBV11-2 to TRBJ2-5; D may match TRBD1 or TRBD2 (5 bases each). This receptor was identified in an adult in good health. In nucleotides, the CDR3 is TGTGCCAGCAGCCGCCGACAGCTCGGGGTGGAAGAGACCCAGTACTTC. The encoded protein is CASSRRQLGVEETQYF.